The clone carrying this T cell receptor (beta chain) was counted a single time. Blood CD8+ and CD4+ T cells underwent high-throughput TCR beta sequencing. The control group consisted of healthy donors matched for age and sex. Negative magnetic isolation gave CD8+ and CD4+ cells; FACS enriched CD8+ TEMRA. V lost 10 bases to trimming and J lost 7 bases; unmatched junction nucleotides: 13. Germline lookup yields CDR1 MNHEY and CDR2 SVGEGT. CDR3 length: 13 residues. The data are from a study of CD8 T cells in Susac syndrome. The RNA input was about 0.45 to 1 ug, and it was reverse transcribed with random hexamers. A single record per CDR3 protein comes from TCRdb applying MiXCR to the immunoSEQ multiplex PCR reads. The sample contains 150,000 to 200,000 distinct CDR3 sequences, approximately 95% of which appear only once.

The J gene is TRBJ2-7, the V gene TRBV6-2 or TRBV6-3, with 7 bases fitting TRBD2. Sequenced input: CD4+ T cells from PBMCs. The TCR sequence derives from a human donor in good health. The CDR3 here is CATKRGQASEQYF. DNA of the CDR3: TGTGCCACCAAGCGGGGTCAAGCGAGTGAGCAGTACTTC.